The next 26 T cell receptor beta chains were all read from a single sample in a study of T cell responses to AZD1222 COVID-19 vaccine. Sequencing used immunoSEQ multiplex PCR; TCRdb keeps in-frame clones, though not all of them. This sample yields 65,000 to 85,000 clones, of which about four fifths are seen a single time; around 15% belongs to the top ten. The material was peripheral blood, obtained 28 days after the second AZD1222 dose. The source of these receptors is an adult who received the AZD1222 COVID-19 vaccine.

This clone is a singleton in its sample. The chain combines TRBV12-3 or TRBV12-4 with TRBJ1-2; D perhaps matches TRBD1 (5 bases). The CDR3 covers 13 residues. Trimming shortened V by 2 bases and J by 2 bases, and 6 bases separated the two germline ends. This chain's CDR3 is CASSLWGNYGYTF. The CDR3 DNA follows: TGTGCCAGCAGTTTATGGGGGAACTATGGCTACACCTTC.

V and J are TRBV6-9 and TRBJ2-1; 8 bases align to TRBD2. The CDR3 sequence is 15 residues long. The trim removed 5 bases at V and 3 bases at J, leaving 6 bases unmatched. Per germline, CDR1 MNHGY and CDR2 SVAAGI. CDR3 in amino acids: CASSNPSGYYNEQFF. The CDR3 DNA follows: TGTGCCAGCAGTAACCCTAGCGGGTACTACAATGAGCAGTTCTTC.

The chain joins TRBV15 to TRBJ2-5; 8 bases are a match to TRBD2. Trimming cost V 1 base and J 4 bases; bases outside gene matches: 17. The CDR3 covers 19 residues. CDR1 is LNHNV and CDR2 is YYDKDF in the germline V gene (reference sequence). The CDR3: CATSRGRSSGVPLRETQYF. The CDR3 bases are TGTGCCACCAGCAGAGGTCGTAGTAGCGGGGTGCCACTCAGAGAGACCCAGTACTTC.

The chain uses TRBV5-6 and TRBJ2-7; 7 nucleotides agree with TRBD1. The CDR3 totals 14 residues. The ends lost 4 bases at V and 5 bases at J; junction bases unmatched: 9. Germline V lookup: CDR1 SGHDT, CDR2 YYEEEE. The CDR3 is CASSPTGALDEQYF. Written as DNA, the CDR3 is TGTGCCAGCAGCCCTACAGGGGCCCTAGACGAGCAGTACTTC.

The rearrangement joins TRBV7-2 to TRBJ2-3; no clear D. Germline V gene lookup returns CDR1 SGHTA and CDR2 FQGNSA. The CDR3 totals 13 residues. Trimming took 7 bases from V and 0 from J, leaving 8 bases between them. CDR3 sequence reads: CASNRPSTDTQYF. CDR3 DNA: TGTGCCAGCAACCGACCTAGCACAGATACGCAGTATTTT.

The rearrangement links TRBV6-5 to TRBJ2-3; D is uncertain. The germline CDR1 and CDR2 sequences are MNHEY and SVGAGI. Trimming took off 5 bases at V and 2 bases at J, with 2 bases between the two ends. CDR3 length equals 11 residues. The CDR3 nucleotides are TGTGCCAGCAGTACCACAGATACGCAGTATTTT. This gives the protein CASSTTDTQYF.

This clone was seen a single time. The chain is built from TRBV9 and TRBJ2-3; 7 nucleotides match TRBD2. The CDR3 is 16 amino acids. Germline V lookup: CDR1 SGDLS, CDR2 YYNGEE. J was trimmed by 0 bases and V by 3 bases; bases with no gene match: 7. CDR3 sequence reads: CASSAPSGGSTDTQYF. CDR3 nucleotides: TGTGCCAGCAGCGCTCCTAGCGGAGGTAGCACAGATACGCAGTATTTT.

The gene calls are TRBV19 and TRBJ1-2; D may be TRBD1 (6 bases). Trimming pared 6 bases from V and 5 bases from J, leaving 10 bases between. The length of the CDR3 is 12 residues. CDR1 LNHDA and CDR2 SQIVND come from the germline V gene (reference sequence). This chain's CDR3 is CASSSQGYGYTF. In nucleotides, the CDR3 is TGTGCCAGTAGCTCTCAGGGGTATGGCTACACCTTC.

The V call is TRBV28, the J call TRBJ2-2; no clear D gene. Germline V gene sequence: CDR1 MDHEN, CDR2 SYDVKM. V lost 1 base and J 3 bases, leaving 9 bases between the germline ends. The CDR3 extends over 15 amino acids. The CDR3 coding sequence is TGTGCCAGCAGTTTATTGGGTGGGGACACCGGGGAGCTGTTTTTT. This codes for CASSLLGGDTGELFF.

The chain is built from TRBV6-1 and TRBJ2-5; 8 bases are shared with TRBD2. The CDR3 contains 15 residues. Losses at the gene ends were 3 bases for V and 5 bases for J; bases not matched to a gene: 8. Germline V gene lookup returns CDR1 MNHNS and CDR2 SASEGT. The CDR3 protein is CASSERSGGRETQYF. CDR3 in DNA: TGTGCCAGCAGTGAGAGAAGCGGGGGCCGGGAGACCCAGTACTTC.

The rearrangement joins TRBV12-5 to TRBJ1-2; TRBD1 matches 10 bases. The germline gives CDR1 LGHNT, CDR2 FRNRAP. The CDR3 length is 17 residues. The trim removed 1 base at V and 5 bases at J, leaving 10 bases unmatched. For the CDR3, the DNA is TGTGCTAGTGGTTTGGACCCGGGACAGGGGAGAGTATATGGCTACACCTTC. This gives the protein CASGLDPGQGRVYGYTF.

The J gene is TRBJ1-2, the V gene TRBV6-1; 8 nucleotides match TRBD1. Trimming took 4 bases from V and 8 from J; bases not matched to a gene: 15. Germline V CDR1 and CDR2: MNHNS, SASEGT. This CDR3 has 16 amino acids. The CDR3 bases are TGTGCCAGCAGTGCCGCAGGACAGGGTAGTTTCGGAGGCTACACCTTC. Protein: CASSAAGQGSFGGYTF.

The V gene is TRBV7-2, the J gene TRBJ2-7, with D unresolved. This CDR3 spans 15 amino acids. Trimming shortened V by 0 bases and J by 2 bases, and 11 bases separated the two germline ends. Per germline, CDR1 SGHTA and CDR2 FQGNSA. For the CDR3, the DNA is TGTGCCAGCAGCTTAGCAGGCTACGGGCCCTACGAGCAGTACTTC. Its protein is CASSLAGYGPYEQYF.

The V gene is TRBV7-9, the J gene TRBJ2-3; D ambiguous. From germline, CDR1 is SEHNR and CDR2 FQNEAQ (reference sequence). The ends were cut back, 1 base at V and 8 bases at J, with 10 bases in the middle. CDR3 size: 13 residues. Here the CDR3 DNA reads TGTGCCAGCAGCTTAGATCAAGTGGGTACGCAGTATTTT. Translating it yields CASSLDQVGTQYF.

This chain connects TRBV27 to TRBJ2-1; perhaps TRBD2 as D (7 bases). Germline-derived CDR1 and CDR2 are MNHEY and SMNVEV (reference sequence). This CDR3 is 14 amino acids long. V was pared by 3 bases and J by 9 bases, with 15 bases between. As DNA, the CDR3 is TGTGCCAGCAGTTTGGGGGGGGCTCGTGGTGAGCAGTTCTTC. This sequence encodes CASSLGGARGEQFF.

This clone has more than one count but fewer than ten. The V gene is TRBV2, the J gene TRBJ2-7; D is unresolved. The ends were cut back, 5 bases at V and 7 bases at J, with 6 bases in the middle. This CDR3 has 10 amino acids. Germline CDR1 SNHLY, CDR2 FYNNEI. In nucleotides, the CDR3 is TGTGCCAGCAGTAACTTGGAGCAGTACTTC. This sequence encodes CASSNLEQYF.

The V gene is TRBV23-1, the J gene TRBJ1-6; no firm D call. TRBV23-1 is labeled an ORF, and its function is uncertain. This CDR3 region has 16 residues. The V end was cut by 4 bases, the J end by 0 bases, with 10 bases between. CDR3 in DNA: TGCGCCAGCAGTCGGTCGAGAAGCTCCTATAATTCACCCCTCCACTTT. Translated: CASSRSRSSYNSPLHF.

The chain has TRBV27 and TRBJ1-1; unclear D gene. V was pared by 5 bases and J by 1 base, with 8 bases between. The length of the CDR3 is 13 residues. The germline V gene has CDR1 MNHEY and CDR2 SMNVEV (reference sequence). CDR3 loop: CASSTFSNTEAFF. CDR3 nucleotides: TGTGCCAGCAGTACGTTTTCGAACACTGAAGCTTTCTTT.

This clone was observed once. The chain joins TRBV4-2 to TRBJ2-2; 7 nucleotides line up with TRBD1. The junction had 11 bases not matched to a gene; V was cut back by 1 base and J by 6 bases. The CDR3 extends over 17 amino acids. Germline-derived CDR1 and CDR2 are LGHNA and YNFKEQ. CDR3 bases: TGTGCCAGCAGCCAAGGGAACGAGGGGGCGGAGGCCGGGGAGCTGTTTTTT. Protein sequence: CASSQGNEGAEAGELFF.

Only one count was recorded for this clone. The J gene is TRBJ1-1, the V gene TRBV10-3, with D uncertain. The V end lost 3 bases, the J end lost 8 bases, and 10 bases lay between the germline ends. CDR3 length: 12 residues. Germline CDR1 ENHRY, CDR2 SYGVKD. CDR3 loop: CAISERRIEAFF. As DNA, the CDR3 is TGTGCCATCAGTGAAAGACGAATAGAAGCTTTCTTT.

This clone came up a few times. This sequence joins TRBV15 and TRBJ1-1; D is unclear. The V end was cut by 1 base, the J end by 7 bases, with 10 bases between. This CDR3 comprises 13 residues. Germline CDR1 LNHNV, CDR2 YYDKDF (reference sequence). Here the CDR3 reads CATSRVIADEAFF. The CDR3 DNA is TGTGCCACCAGCAGAGTGATAGCAGATGAAGCTTTCTTT. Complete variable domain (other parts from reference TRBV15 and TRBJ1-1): DAMVIQNPRYQVTQFGKPVTLSCSQTLNHNVMYWYQQKSSQAPKLLFHYYDKDFNNEADTPDNFQSRRPNTSFCFLDIRSPGLGDTAMYLCATSRVIADEAFFGQGTRLTVV.

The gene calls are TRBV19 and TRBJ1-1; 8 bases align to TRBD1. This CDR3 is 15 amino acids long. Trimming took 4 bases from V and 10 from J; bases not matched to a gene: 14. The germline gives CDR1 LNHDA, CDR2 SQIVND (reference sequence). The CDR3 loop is CASSRPDRGPSRAFF. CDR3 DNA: TGTGCCAGTAGTAGACCAGACAGGGGCCCAAGTAGAGCTTTCTTT. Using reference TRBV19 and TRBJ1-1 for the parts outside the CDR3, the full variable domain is DGGITQSPKYLFRKEGQNVTLSCEQNLNHDAMYWYRQDPGQGLRLIYYSQIVNDFQKGDIAEGYSVSREKKESFPLTVTSAQKNPTAFYLCASSRPDRGPSRAFFGQGTRLTVV.

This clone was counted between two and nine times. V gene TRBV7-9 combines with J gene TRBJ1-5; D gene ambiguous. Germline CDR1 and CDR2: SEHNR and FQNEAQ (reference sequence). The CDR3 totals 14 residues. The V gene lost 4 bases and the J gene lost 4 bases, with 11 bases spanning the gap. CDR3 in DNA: TGTGCCAGCAGCTCGGGGTTCAGAAATCAGCCCCAGCATTTT. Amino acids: CASSSGFRNQPQHF.

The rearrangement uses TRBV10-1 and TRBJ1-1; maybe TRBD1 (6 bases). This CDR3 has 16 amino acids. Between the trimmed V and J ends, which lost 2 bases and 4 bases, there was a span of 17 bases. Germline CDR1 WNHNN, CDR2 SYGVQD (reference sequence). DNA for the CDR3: TGCGCCAGCAGTGAGACCCGGGACACCCGAGGCACTGAAGCTTTCTTT. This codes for CASSETRDTRGTEAFF.

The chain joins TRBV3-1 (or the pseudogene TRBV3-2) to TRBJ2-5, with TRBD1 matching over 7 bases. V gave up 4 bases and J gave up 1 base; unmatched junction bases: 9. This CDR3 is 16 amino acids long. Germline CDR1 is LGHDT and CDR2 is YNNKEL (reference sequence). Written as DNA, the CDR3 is TGTGCCAGCAGCCTCAGGGGGAGACACCGCCAAGAGACCCAGTACTTC. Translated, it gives CASSLRGRHRQETQYF.

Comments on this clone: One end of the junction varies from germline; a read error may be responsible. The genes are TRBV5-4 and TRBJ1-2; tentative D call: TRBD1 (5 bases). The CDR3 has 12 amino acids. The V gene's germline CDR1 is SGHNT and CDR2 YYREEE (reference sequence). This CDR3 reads CASSAEVQGEIF. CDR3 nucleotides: TGTGCCAGCAGCGCGGAGGTCCAGGGTGAGATCTTC.